A single sample gave rise to the 10 T cell receptor beta chains below, sequenced in a study of blood T cell repertoires in COVID-19. The method was immunoSEQ multiplex PCR; TCRdb's version includes in-frame clones alone and lacks a portion of them. Here the sample spans tens of thousands of clones, around nine tenths being singletons. The sequencing input was peripheral blood. Receptors were obtained from an older woman with acute or convalescent COVID-19.

In its sample, this clone was seen once. The V gene is TRBV19, the J gene TRBJ1-4; D remains ambiguous. CDR1 and CDR2 from the germline V gene are LNHDA and SQIVND (reference sequence). The CDR3 totals 13 residues. Trimming removed 3 bases from V and 5 bases from J, with 7 bases in between. The CDR3 bases are TGTGCCAGTAGTATCAGTCCCAATGAAAAACTGTTTTTT. Amino acids: CASSISPNEKLFF.

The V call is TRBV28, the J call TRBJ2-2; 7 bases agree with TRBD2. J was trimmed by 3 bases and V by 9 bases; bases with no gene match: 10. The CDR3 is 15 amino acids. The V gene's germline CDR1 is MDHEN and CDR2 SYDVKM. This CDR3 reads CASFGFRGDTGELFF. The CDR3 DNA sequence: TGTGCCAGTTTTGGATTTCGGGGGGACACCGGGGAGCTGTTTTTT.

The rearrangement uses TRBV19 and TRBJ1-2; possible D gene TRBD1, 5 bases. The CDR3 has 12 amino acids. The V end was cut by 8 bases, the J end by 2 bases, with 9 bases between. CDR1 and CDR2 (germline): LNHDA, SQIVND (reference sequence). CDR3 nucleotides: TGTGCCAGTGACAGTTACAACTATGGCTACACCTTC. Encoded protein: CASDSYNYGYTF.

The chain recombines TRBV6-1 with TRBJ1-2; D might be TRBD1 (6 bases). This CDR3 contains 17 residues. Germline V gene sequence: CDR1 MNHNS, CDR2 SASEGT. V gave up 1 base and J gave up 4 bases, with 19 bases separating them. For the CDR3, the DNA is TGTGCCAGCAGTGAAGAAGCGGCTTGGGGGGGCTTCTATGGCTACACCTTC. Protein product: CASSEEAAWGGFYGYTF.

This CDR3 reads CASSQDWRGGGTDTQYF. CDR3 DNA sequence: TGTGCCAGCAGCCAAGATTGGCGGGGGGGCGGAACAGATACGCAGTATTTT. The chain couples TRBV3-1 (or the pseudogene TRBV3-2) to TRBJ2-3; 9 positions agree with TRBD2. The CDR3 spans 17 residues. The junction had 7 bases not matched to a gene; V was cut back by 0 bases and J by 3 bases. Germline CDR1 reads LGHDT; CDR2 reads YNNKEL (reference sequence).

The CDR3, as DNA: TGTGCCAGCAGCTTAGTGGGTCCGACAGGGCCCGAGCAGTACGTC. Amino acid sequence: CASSLVGPTGPEQYV. V is TRBV7-9 and J is TRBJ2-7, with 7 bases aligning to TRBD1. Germline lookup yields CDR1 SEHNR and CDR2 FQNEAQ (reference sequence). V lost 1 base to trimming and J lost 6 bases; unmatched junction nucleotides: 9. The CDR3 has 15 residues.

This clone is a singleton in its sample. This chain connects TRBV7-2 to TRBJ1-1; D is uncertain. CDR1 is SGHTA and CDR2 is FQGNSA in the germline V gene. The CDR3 extends over 14 amino acids. V lost 2 bases to trimming and J lost 1 base, with 8 bases between them. The CDR3 sequence: CASSLFAANTEAFF. CDR3 bases: TGTGCCAGCAGCTTATTCGCGGCGAACACTGAAGCTTTCTTT.

V usage is TRBV6-2 or TRBV6-3 and J usage is TRBJ2-4; D remains unclear. V dropped 2 bases and J dropped 1 base, with 21 bases sitting between them. This CDR3 comprises 19 residues. Per germline, CDR1 MNHEY and CDR2 SVGEGT. The CDR3 spells CASSYPSRVSRVAKNIQYF. The CDR3 DNA is TGTGCCAGCAGTTACCCCAGTCGGGTTAGCCGGGTTGCCAAAAACATTCAGTACTTC.

The V gene is TRBV5-4, the J gene TRBJ2-1, with TRBD1 identical over 8 bases. J lost 1 base, V lost 3 bases, and 3 bases had no gene match. Per germline, CDR1 SGHNT and CDR2 YYREEE (reference sequence). The CDR3 sequence is 15 residues long. CDR3 nucleotide sequence: TGTGCCAGCAGCTCGGACAGGGCTTCCTACAATGAGCAGTTCTTC. It encodes CASSSDRASYNEQFF.

The chain recombines TRBV19 with TRBJ2-2, with TRBD1 identical over 9 bases. V was pared by 10 bases and J by 3 bases, with 9 bases of the junction left unmatched. CDR1 LNHDA and CDR2 SQIVND come from the germline V gene (reference sequence). The CDR3 extends over 15 amino acids. The CDR3 loop is CATQQGAVDTGELFF. The CDR3 DNA is TGTGCCACTCAACAGGGGGCAGTGGACACCGGGGAGCTGTTTTTT.